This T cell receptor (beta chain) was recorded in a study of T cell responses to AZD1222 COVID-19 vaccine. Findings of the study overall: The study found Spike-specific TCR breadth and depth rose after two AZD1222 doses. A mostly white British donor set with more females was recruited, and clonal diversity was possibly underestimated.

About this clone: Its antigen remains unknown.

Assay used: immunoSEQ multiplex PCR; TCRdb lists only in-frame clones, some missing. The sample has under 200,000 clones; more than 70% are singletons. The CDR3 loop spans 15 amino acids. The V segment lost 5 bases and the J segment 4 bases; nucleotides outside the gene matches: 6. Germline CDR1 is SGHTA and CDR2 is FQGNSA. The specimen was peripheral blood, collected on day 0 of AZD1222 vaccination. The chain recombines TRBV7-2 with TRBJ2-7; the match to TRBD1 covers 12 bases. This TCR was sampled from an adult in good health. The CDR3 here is CASSRDRGPYYEQYF. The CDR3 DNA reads TGTGCCAGCAGCCGGGACAGGGGGCCCTATTACGAGCAGTACTTC.